This entry describes one T cell receptor (beta chain). In the original processing: Using reference gene primer amplification, nucleated cell counts were estimated. Assay used: immunoSEQ multiplex PCR; TCRdb lists only in-frame clones, some missing. The V and J calls and clone size were taken over from that table, and D and trimming were inferred from the DNA. The table has about 80,000 clones, over 80% seen once; the top ten hold about 10%. The data derive from a study of blood T cell repertoires in COVID-19. Turning to the study itself: The samples span acute and convalescent COVID-19 from the United States, Italy and Spain. T cells, B-cell-depleted T cells, or PBMCs supplied cDNA or gDNA.

V was trimmed by 5 bases and J by 1 base, leaving 9 bases between them. Germline values: CDR1 GTSNPN, CDR2 SVGIG (reference sequence). CDR3 length: 12 residues. The clonotype was recovered from a human donor in a cohort sampled during active COVID-19. Material: peripheral blood. The V call is TRBV30, the J call TRBJ2-7, with D hard to call. CDR3 DNA: TGTGCCTGGGCCCCGGAGTCCTACGAGCAGTACTTC. Translating gives CAWAPESYEQYF.